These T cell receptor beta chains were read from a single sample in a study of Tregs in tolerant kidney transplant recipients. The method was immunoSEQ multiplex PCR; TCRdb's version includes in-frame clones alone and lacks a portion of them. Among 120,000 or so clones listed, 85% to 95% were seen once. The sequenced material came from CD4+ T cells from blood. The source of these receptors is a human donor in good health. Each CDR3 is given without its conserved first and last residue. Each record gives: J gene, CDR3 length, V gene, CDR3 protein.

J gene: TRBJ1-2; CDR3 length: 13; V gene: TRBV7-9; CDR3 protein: ASSLTQDGEYGYT
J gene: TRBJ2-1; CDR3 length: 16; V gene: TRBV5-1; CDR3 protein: ASSPGLAGVWQGNEQF
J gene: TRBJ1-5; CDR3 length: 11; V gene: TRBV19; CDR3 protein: ASSLVGNQPQH
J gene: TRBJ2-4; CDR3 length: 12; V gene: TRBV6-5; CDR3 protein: ASAKQGAGNIQY
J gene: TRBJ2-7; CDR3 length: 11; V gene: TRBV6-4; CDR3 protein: ASSEYADYEQY
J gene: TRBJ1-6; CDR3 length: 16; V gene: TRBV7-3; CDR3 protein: ASSLEGRRMVDNSPLH
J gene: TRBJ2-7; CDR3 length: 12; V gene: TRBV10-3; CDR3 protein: ASRPRDTSYEQY
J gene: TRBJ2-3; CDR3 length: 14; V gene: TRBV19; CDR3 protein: ASSIVASTSTDTQY
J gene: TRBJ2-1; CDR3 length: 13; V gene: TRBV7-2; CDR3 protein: ASSPGGNIANEQF
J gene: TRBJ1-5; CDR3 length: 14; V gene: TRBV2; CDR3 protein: ASRGQSGVGNQPQH
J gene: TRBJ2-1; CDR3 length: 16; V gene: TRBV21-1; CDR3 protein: ASSARLAGGGENNEQF
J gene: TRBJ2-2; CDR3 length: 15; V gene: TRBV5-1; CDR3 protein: ASSLVPPSINTGELF
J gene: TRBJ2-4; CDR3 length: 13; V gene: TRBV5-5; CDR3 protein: ASSLQGIAKNIQY
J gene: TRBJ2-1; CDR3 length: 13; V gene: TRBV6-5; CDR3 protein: ASSPAMNGYNEQF
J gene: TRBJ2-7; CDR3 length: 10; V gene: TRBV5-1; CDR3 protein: ASSLRGGQQY
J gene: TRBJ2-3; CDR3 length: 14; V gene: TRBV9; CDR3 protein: ASKSSGRASTDTQY
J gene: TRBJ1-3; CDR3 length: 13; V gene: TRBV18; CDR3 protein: ASSPTGTPGNTIY
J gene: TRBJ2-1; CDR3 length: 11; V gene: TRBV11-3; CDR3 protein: ASGRGGYNEQF
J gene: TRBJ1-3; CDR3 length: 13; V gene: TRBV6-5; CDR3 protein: ASSTYRATGNTIY
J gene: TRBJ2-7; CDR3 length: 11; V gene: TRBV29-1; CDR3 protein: SVVRGSTYEQY
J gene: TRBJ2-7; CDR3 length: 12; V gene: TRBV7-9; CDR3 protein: ASSLGTGKTAEY
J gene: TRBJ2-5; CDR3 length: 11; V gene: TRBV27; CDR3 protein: ASSTLHQETQY
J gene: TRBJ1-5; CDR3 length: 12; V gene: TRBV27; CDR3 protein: ASRLQGAGQPQH
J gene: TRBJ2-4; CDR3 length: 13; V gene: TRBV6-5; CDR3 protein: ASSYSGKGGHIQY
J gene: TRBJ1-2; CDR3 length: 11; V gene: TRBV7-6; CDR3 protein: ASSLRQAGGYT
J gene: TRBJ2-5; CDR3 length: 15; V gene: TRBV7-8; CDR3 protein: ASSPYRLAGGSETQY
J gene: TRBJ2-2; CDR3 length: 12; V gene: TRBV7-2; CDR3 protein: ASSFGVGTGELF
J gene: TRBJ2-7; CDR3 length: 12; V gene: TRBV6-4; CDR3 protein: ASRTGKKPYEQY
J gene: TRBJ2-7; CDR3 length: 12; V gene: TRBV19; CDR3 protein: ASRRTSGRAEQY
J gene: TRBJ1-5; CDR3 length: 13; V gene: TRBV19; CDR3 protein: ASSDTGTGNQPQH
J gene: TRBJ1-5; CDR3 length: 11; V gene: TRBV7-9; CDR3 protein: ASSLNSNQPQH
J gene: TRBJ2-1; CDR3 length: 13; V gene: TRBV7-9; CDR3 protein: ASSSAGGSYNEQF
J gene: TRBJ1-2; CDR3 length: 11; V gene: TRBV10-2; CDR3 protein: AGRAGTGFGYT
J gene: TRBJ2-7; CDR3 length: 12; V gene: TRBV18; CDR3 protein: ASSPYRAGDEQY
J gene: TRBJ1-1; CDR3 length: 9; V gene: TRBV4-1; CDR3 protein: ASSHDTEAF
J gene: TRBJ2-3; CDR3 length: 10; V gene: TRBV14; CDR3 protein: ASSQGRGTQY
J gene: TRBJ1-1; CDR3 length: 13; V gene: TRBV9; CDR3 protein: ASSPAGRGRTEAF
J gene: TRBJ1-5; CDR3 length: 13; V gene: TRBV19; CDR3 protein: ASRNTPRLNQPQH
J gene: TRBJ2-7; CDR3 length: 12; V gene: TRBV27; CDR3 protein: ASSPRDTSYEQY
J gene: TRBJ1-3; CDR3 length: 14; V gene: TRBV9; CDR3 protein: ASSSRFTGAGNTIY
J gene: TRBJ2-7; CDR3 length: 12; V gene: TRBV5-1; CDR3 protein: ASSWGTPDYEQY
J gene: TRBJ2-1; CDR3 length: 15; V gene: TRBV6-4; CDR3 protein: ASSDSRLAGLENEQF
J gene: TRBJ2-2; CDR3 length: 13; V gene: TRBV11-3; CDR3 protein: ASSLSPGNTGELF